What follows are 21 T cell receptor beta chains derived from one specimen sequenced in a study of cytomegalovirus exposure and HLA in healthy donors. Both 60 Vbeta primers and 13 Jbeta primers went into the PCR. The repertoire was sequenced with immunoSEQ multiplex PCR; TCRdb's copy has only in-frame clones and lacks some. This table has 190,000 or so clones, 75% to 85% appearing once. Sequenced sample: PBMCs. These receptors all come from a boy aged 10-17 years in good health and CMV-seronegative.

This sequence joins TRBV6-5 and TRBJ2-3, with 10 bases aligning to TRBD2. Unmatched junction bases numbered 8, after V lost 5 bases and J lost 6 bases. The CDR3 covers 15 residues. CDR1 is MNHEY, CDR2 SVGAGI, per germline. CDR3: CASSGLAGEMDTQYF. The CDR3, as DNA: TGTGCCAGCAGTGGCCTAGCGGGAGAAATGGATACGCAGTATTTT.

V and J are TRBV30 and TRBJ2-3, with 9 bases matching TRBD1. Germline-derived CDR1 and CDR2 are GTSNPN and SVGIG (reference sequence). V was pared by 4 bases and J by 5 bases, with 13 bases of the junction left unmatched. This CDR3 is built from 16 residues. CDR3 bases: TGTGCCTGGATCCCTCCTCCCGGGACAGGGCTAGATACGCAGTATTTT. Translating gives CAWIPPPGTGLDTQYF.

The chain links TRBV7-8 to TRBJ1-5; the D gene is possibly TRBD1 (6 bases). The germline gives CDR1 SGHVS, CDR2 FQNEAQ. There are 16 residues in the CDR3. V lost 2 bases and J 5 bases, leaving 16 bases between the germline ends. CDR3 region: CASSLTRQVGHQPQHF. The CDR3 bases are TGTGCCAGCAGCTTAACCCGACAGGTTGGGCATCAGCCCCAGCATTTT.

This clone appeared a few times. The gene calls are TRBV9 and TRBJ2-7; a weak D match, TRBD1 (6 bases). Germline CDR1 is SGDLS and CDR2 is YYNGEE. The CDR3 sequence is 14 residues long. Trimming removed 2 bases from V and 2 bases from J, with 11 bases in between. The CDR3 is CASSVRAGAYEQYF. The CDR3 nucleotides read TGTGCCAGCAGCGTCCGAGCAGGGGCCTACGAGCAGTACTTC.

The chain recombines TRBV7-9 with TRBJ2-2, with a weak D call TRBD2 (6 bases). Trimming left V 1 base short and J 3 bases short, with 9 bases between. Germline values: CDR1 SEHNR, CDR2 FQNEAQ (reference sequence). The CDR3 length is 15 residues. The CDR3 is CASSLGDFHTGELFF. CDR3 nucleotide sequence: TGTGCCAGCAGCTTAGGGGACTTCCACACCGGGGAGCTGTTTTTT. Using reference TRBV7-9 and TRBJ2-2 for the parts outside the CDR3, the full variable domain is DTGVSQNPRHKITKRGQNVTFRCDPISEHNRLYWYRQTLGQGPEFLTYFQNEAQLEKSRLLSDRFSAERPKGSFSTLEIQRTEQGDSAMYLCASSLGDFHTGELFFGEGSRLTVL.

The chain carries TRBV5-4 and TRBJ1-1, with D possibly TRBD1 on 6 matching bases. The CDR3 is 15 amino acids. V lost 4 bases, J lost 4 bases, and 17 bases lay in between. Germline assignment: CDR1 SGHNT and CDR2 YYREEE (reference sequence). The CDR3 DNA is TGTGCCAGCAGCATCCCCGGGGGGCTCGGCACTGAAGCTTTCTTT. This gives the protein CASSIPGGLGTEAFF.

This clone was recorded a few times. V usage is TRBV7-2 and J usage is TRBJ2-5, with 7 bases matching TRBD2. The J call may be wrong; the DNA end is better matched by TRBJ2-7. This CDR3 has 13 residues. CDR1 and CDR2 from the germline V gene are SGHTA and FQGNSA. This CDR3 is CASSPGLVYEQYF. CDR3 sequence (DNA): TGTGCCAGCAGCCCCGGACTAGTCTACGAGCAGTACTTC.

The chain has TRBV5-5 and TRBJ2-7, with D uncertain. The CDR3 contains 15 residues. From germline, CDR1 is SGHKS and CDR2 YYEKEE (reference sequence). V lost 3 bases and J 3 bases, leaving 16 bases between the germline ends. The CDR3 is CASSSLAPSYYEQYF. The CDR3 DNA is TGTGCCAGCAGCTCGCTGGCCCCTTCGTACTACGAGCAGTACTTC.

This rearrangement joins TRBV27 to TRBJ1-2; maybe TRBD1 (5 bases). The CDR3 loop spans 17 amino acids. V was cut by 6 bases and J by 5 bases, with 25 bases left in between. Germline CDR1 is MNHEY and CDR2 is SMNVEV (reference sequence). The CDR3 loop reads CASSPLSSGAGQYGYTF. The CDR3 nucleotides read TGTGCCAGCAGCCCCCTATCTAGTGGGGCAGGCCAATATGGCTACACCTTC.

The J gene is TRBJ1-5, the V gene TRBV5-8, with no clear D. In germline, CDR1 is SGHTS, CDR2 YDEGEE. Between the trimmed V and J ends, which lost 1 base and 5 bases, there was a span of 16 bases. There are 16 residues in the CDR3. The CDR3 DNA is TGTGCCAGCAGCTTGATGACCGGGGTCAAATATCAGCCCCAGCATTTT. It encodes CASSLMTGVKYQPQHF.

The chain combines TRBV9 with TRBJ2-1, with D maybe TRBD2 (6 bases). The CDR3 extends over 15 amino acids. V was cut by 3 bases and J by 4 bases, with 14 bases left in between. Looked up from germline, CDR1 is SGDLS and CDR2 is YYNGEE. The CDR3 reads CASSADGAGYNEQFF. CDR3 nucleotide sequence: TGTGCCAGCAGCGCAGACGGGGCGGGGTACAATGAGCAGTTCTTC.

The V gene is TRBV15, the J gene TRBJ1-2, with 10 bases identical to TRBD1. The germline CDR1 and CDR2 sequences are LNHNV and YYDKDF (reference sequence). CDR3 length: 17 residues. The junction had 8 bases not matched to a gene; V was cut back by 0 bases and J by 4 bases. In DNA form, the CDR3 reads TGTGCCACCAGCAGAGAGGCACCGGGACAGGGGATCTATGGCTACACCTTC. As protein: CATSREAPGQGIYGYTF.

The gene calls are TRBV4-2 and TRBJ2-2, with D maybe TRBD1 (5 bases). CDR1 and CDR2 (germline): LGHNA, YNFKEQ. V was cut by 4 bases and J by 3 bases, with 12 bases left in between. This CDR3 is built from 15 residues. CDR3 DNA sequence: TGTGCCAGCAGCCTTCCAGGACAATACACCGGGGAGCTGTTTTTT. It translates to CASSLPGQYTGELFF.

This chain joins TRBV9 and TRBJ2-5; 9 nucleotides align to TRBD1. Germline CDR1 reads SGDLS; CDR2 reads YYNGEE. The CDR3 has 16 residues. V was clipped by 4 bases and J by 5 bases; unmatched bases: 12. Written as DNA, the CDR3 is TGTGCCAGCAGCCCACGACACAGGGGGCGCGGGGAGACCCAGTACTTC. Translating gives CASSPRHRGRGETQYF. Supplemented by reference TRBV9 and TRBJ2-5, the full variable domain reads DSGVTQTPKHLITATGQRVTLRCSPRSGDLSVYWYQQSLDQGLQFLIQYYNGEERAKGNILERFSAQQFPDLHSELNLSSLELGDSALYFCASSPRHRGRGETQYFGPGTRLLVL.

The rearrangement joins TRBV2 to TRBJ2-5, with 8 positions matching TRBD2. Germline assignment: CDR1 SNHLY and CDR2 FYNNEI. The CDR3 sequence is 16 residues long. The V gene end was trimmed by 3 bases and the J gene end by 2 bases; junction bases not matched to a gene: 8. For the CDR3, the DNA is TGTGCCAGCAGTGAGCGGCAGCGGGAGACTCAAGAGACCCAGTACTTC. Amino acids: CASSERQRETQETQYF.

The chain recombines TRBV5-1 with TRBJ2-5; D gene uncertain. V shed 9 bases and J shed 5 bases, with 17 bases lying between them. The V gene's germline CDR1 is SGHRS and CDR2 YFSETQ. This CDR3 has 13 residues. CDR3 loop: CANSRYPGETQYF. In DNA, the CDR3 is TGCGCCAACTCACGGTACCCAGGTGAGACCCAGTACTTC.

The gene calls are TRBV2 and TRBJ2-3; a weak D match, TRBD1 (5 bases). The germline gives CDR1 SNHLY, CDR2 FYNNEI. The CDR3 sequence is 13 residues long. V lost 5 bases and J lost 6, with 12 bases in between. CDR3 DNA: TGTGCCAGCAGTCCAGGGCCAGGGGATACGCAGTATTTT. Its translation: CASSPGPGDTQYF.

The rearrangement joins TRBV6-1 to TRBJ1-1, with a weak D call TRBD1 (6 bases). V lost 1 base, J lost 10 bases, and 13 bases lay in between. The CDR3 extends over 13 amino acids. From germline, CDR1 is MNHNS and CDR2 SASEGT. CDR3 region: CASSEGEWGRAFF. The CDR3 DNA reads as TGTGCCAGCAGTGAAGGCGAATGGGGGCGAGCTTTCTTT.

The CDR3 bases are TGTGCTAGTGGTTTGGTATTGGGGGCGCCTGGCAATCAGCCCCAGCATTTT. This gives the protein CASGLVLGAPGNQPQHF. The chain combines TRBV12-5 with TRBJ1-5; D might be TRBD1 (6 bases). Germline-derived CDR1 and CDR2 are LGHNT and FRNRAP. The CDR3 loop spans 17 amino acids. V lost 0 bases, J lost 2 bases, and 14 bases lay in between. The variable domain in full, completed from reference TRBV12-5 and TRBJ1-5, reads DARVTQTPRHKVTEMGQEVTMRCQPILGHNTVFWYRQTMMQGLELLAYFRNRAPLDDSGMPKDRFSAEMPDATLATLKIQPSEPRDSAVYFCASGLVLGAPGNQPQHFGDGTRLSIL.

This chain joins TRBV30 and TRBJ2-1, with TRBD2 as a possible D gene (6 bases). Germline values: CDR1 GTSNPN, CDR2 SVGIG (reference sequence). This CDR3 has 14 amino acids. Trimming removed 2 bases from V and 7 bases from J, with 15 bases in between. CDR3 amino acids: CAWSSGTEENEQFF. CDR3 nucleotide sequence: TGTGCCTGGAGTAGTGGGACTGAAGAAAATGAGCAGTTCTTC. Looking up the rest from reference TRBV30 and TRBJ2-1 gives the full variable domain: SQTIHQWPATLVQPVGSPLSLECTVEGTSNPNLYWYRQAAGRGLQLLFYSVGIGQISSEVPQNLSASRPQDRQFILSSKKLLLSDSGFYLCAWSSGTEENEQFFGPGTRLTVL.

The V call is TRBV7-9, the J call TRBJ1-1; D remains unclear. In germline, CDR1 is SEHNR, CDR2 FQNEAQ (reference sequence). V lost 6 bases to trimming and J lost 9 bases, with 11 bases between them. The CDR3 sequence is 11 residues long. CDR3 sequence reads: CASSLRKKAFF. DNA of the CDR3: TGTGCCAGCAGTTTGAGAAAGAAAGCTTTCTTT.